These 26 T cell receptor beta chains were sequenced from one sample in a study of control samples from healthy donors and cancer patients. Only in-frame clones appear in the TCRdb table, and some are missing; sequencing was by immunoSEQ multiplex PCR. The sample yields over 150,000 clones, nearly 96% seen once. The sample comprised blood. These receptors were taken from a woman aged 25 to 39 in good health.

The chain is built from TRBV29-1 and TRBJ2-7, with D perhaps being TRBD1 or TRBD2 (5 bases each). Trimming took 0 bases from V and 4 from J, leaving 10 bases between them. The CDR3 consists of 13 residues. The germline V gene has CDR1 SQVTM and CDR2 ANQGSEA. CDR3 sequence (DNA): TGCAGCGTTGAAGAGGGGACCACTTACGAGCAGTACTTC. Protein: CSVEEGTTYEQYF.

The chain links TRBV6-5 to TRBJ1-3, with 7 positions matching TRBD1. The CDR3 contains 15 residues. Looked up from germline, CDR1 is MNHEY and CDR2 is SVGAGI. The V gene end was trimmed by 5 bases and the J gene end by 0 bases; junction bases not matched to a gene: 4. The DNA of the CDR3 is TGTGCCAGCAGTCAGGGACAGCTCTCTGGAAACACCATATATTTT. It codes for CASSQGQLSGNTIYF.

The chain employs TRBV12-1 and TRBJ2-5; the table's D call, TRBD1, was not checked against the DNA. TRBV12-1 is reported as a pseudogene. The CDR3 sequence is 16 residues long. CDR3 DNA sequence: TGTGCCAGCAGTTACCGACAGGGGGCGCCCCAAGAGACCCAGTACTTC. The encoded protein is CASSYRQGAPQETQYF.

The chain recombines TRBV5-5 with TRBJ1-6, with D unresolved. The germline V gene has CDR1 SGHKS and CDR2 YYEKEE (reference sequence). This CDR3 is built from 16 residues. V shed 0 bases and J shed 0 bases, with 7 bases lying between them. CDR3: CASSLERGSYNSPLHF. The CDR3 region has the DNA TGTGCCAGCAGCTTGGAAAGAGGCTCCTATAATTCACCCCTCCACTTT.

The chain has TRBV11-2 and TRBJ2-7, with 7 positions matching TRBD1. CDR1 SGHAT and CDR2 FQNNGV come from the germline V gene. CDR3 length: 14 residues. The ends lost 5 bases at V and 4 bases at J; junction bases unmatched: 8. The CDR3 here is CASSPGTDHYEQYF. The CDR3 region has the DNA TGTGCCAGCAGCCCCGGGACAGACCATTACGAGCAGTACTTC.

This rearrangement joins TRBV28 to TRBJ2-2; 7 bases agree with TRBD1. Germline CDR1 is MDHEN and CDR2 is SYDVKM. The CDR3 consists of 17 residues. V shed 1 base, J shed 2 bases, and the junction held 7 bases outside the gene matches. The CDR3 bases are TGTGCCAGCAGTTTATCCGGGACAGCGCTAAACACCGGGGAGCTGTTTTTT. It codes for CASSLSGTALNTGELFF.

This clone was picked up one time. This chain links TRBV19 with TRBJ2-5; D is uncertain. This CDR3 contains 13 residues. Germline loops: CDR1 LNHDA, CDR2 SQIVND (reference sequence). V was shortened by 5 bases and J by 2 bases, with 9 bases between the two germline ends. The CDR3 loop is CASSPYGQETQYF. The CDR3 DNA follows: TGTGCCAGTAGTCCGTACGGGCAAGAGACCCAGTACTTC.

This chain uses TRBV18 with TRBJ2-1, with D unclear. With 3 bases removed from V and 7 bases from J, the gap between germline ends came to 10 bases. The germline CDR1 and CDR2 sequences are KGHSH and LQKENI. The CDR3 extends over 13 amino acids. The CDR3 region is CASSPNSRNEQFF. CDR3 nucleotide sequence: TGTGCCAGCTCACCCAATTCAAGAAATGAGCAGTTCTTC.

The rearrangement joins TRBV2 to TRBJ2-1; 9 bases match TRBD1. CDR1 and CDR2 from the germline V gene are SNHLY and FYNNEI. V shed 7 bases and J 7 bases; nucleotides not matched to a gene: 5. The CDR3 sequence is 13 residues long. The DNA for the CDR3 is TGTGCCAGCAAAGAGACAGGGGGTAATGAGCAGTTCTTC. Protein: CASKETGGNEQFF.

The rearrangement joins TRBV7-2 to TRBJ2-1; 10 positions agree with TRBD2. Trimming took 3 bases from V and 8 from J; bases not matched to a gene: 7. Per germline, CDR1 SGHTA and CDR2 FQGNSA. This CDR3 contains 15 residues. CDR3 residues: CASSFLAGVDHEQFF. DNA of the CDR3: TGTGCCAGCAGCTTCCTAGCGGGGGTTGATCATGAGCAGTTCTTC.

V and J are TRBV7-3 and TRBJ2-6; D remains ambiguous. CDR3 length equals 13 residues. The germline V gene encodes CDR1 SGHTA and CDR2 FQGTGA. V was pared by 4 bases and J by 3 bases, with 4 bases between. The CDR3 region is CASSSLGANVLTF. The CDR3 DNA reads TGTGCCAGCAGCTCCCTTGGGGCCAACGTCCTGACTTTC.

The chain links TRBV9 to TRBJ2-1, with D perhaps given as TRBD1 or TRBD2 (5 bases each). CDR3 length: 18 residues. The germline V and J ends were trimmed by 0 bases and 6 bases, with 22 bases remaining between them. Germline-derived CDR1 and CDR2 are SGDLS and YYNGEE. As DNA, the CDR3 is TGTGCCAGCAGCGTAGATTTACCGAGGGGTGTAATGGGCAATGAGCAGTTCTTC. Translation gives CASSVDLPRGVMGNEQFF.

This chain links TRBV7-9 with TRBJ2-7; D gene unclear. Trimming removed 4 bases from V and 2 bases from J, with 9 bases in between. This CDR3 is 13 amino acids long. CDR1 is SEHNR, CDR2 FQNEAQ, per germline (reference sequence). The CDR3 loop reads CASSSATAYEQYF. The CDR3 DNA follows: TGTGCCAGCAGCTCCGCCACAGCCTACGAGCAGTACTTC.

The chain uses TRBV28 and TRBJ2-1, with D possibly TRBD1 on 6 matching bases. Trimming cost V 7 bases and J 9 bases, with 22 bases left between them. Germline CDR1 reads MDHEN; CDR2 reads SYDVKM. This CDR3 contains 15 residues. The CDR3, as DNA: TGTGCCAGCAAGAACTGGGGGCAAGTAGTCGGTGAGCAGTTCTTC. It is translated as CASKNWGQVVGEQFF.

The rearrangement joins TRBV7-9 to TRBJ2-3, with 7 bases aligning to TRBD1. CDR1 and CDR2 from the germline V gene are SEHNR and FQNEAQ (reference sequence). This CDR3 is 14 amino acids long. V lost 4 bases and J lost 0; bases outside the gene matches: 1. As DNA, the CDR3 is TGTGCCAGCAGCTCGGGACAGAGCACAGATACGCAGTATTTT. Translation gives CASSSGQSTDTQYF.

The rearrangement links TRBV5-1 to TRBJ1-1; no clear D. Germline assignment: CDR1 SGHRS and CDR2 YFSETQ. Trimming stripped 0 bases from V and 1 base from J, with 7 bases between. The CDR3 loop spans 14 amino acids. The chain's CDR3 is CASSLAHGNTEAFF. In DNA, the CDR3 is TGCGCCAGCAGCTTGGCGCACGGGAACACTGAAGCTTTCTTT. The full variable domain, completed using reference TRBV5-1 and TRBJ1-1, is KAGVTQTPRYLIKTRGQQVTLSCSPISGHRSVSWYQQTPGQGLQFLFEYFSETQRNKGNFPGRFSGRQFSNSRSEMNVSTLELGDSALYLCASSLAHGNTEAFFGQGTRLTVV.

The rearrangement joins TRBV7-3 to TRBJ2-3; 13 bases are a match to TRBD2. Trimming cost V 5 bases and J 5 bases; bases outside gene matches: 10. Germline V gene sequence: CDR1 SGHTA, CDR2 FQGTGA. The CDR3 is 17 residues long. CDR3 protein: CASSPNGLAGDKDTQYF. CDR3 coding DNA: TGTGCCAGCAGCCCCAACGGACTAGCGGGGGACAAAGATACGCAGTATTTT.

This chain connects TRBV9 to TRBJ2-2; D is possibly TRBD1 (5 bases). Germline V lookup: CDR1 SGDLS, CDR2 YYNGEE. The CDR3 is 15 residues long. The V end lost 3 bases, the J end lost 1 base, and 10 bases lay between the germline ends. CDR3 sequence: CASSALDRNTGELFF. CDR3 nucleotides: TGTGCCAGCAGCGCGCTTGACAGGAACACCGGGGAGCTGTTTTTT.

Remarks on this clone: Germline and junction disagree at one end, which may indicate a read error. The chain has TRBV6-6 and TRBJ1-5; D not certain. The CDR3 has 13 amino acids. Germline V lookup: CDR1 MNHNY, CDR2 SVGAGI (reference sequence). This chain's CDR3 is CAGSYSSDQPQHF. CDR3 nucleotides: TGTGCCGGCAGTTACTCGTCAGATCAGCCCCAGCATTTT.

The V gene is TRBV6-6, the J gene TRBJ2-1; D possibly corresponds to TRBD2 (5 bases). The CDR3 has 14 amino acids. Trimming left V 3 bases short and J 7 bases short, with 13 bases between. Germline lookup yields CDR1 MNHNY and CDR2 SVGAGI (reference sequence). As DNA, the CDR3 is TGTGCCAGCAGTTATCCTCTAGCAGTGAATGAGCAGTTCTTC. This codes for CASSYPLAVNEQFF.

The chain carries TRBV10-3 and TRBJ1-2; 9 positions agree with TRBD1. V shed 3 bases, J shed 3 bases, and the junction held 14 bases outside the gene matches. CDR1 and CDR2 (germline): ENHRY, SYGVKD. The CDR3 is 18 residues long. The CDR3 sequence is CAISDMGDRVTTDYGYTF. CDR3 coding DNA: TGTGCCATCAGTGATATGGGGGACAGGGTCACCACCGACTATGGCTACACCTTC.

This chain uses TRBV11-1 with TRBJ1-1; unclear D gene. The V end was cut by 5 bases, the J end by 5 bases, with 18 bases between. The CDR3 is made up of 15 amino acids. Germline-derived CDR1 and CDR2 are SGHAT and FQDESV (reference sequence). The CDR3 is CASSPNGVSWTEAFF. In DNA, the CDR3 is TGTGCCAGCAGCCCTAACGGGGTGTCGTGGACTGAAGCTTTCTTT.

The CDR3 loop reads CASYRTNTGELFF. The DNA of the CDR3 is TGTGCCAGCTACAGGACTAACACCGGGGAGCTGTTTTTT. The chain recombines TRBV5-4 with TRBJ2-2; D is perhaps TRBD1 or TRBD2 (5 bases each). The CDR3 is made up of 13 amino acids. V gave up 7 bases and J gave up 2 bases, with 9 bases separating them. From germline, CDR1 is SGHNT and CDR2 YYREEE (reference sequence).

This rearrangement joins TRBV3-1 (or the pseudogene TRBV3-2) to TRBJ2-7; 10 bases are shared with TRBD1. The CDR3 consists of 13 residues. Per germline, CDR1 LGHDT and CDR2 YNNKEL (reference sequence). J gave up 5 bases and V 6 bases, and 4 bases lay outside the gene matches. The CDR3 region has the DNA TGTGCCAGCAGACTGACAGGGGGCGACGAGCAGTACTTC. Protein product: CASRLTGGDEQYF.

The rearrangement joins TRBV7-2 to TRBJ2-1; possible D gene TRBD2, 6 bases. CDR1 is SGHTA, CDR2 FQGNSA, per germline. The CDR3 sequence is 13 residues long. Deletions cut 2 bases from V and 6 bases from J, with 8 bases between. Written as DNA, the CDR3 is TGTGCCAGCAGCTTAACTAGCCTCAATGAGCAGTTCTTC. This gives the protein CASSLTSLNEQFF.

The J gene is TRBJ1-6, the V gene TRBV10-2, with 8 bases matching TRBD1. The CDR3 length is 14 residues. CDR1 and CDR2 (germline): WSHSY, SAAADI. V lost 9 bases and J lost 6; bases outside the gene matches: 7. Written as DNA, the CDR3 is TGCGCCAGTCAGGGGGCAGGGCTTAATTCACCCCTCCACTTT. It specifies CASQGAGLNSPLHF.